Shown below are 18 T cell receptor beta chains from a single sample sequenced in a study of blood T cells in healthy people across ages. PCR was performed a second time for about 6 to 12 cycles using a sample-barcoded 5' primer and a J-beta primer mix. TCRdb used MiXCR to reprocess the 5' RACE reads, holding one entry per CDR3 protein. Among approximately 1.5 million distinct CDR3 sequences listed, about 45% were seen once. The material sequenced was blood. The receptors were sampled from a woman in her late teens or twenties in good health.

A word on this clonotype: This may be a read error, as it is one base from a much larger clone. The CDR3 coding sequence is TGTGCCAGCACTGCGACAGGGACGTTATCCTACGAGCAGTACTTC. Translated: CASTATGTLSYEQYF. V usage is TRBV6-2 or TRBV6-3 and J usage is TRBJ2-5; 7 bases fit TRBD1. With the DNA end fitting TRBJ2-7 better, the J assignment may be wrong. There are 15 residues in the CDR3. Germline CDR1 is MNHEY and CDR2 is SVGEGT.

The V call is TRBV15, the J call TRBJ2-1; D is possibly TRBD1 (6 bases). With the DNA end fitting TRBJ2-7 better, the J assignment may be wrong. CDR1 is LNHNV and CDR2 is YYDKDF in the germline V gene (reference sequence). The CDR3 is 12 amino acids. CDR3 sequence: CATSAQGREQYF. CDR3 sequence (DNA): TGTGCCACCAGCGCCCAGGGGCGTGAGCAGTACTTC.

CDR3 in DNA: TGTGCCAGCAGTCACACTAGCGGACTGGGCAATGAGCAGTTCTTC. Translation: CASSHTSGLGNEQFF. The gene calls are TRBV27 and TRBJ2-1, with 8 bases aligning to TRBD2. This CDR3 spans 15 amino acids. With 5 bases clipped from V and 6 bases from J, the junction kept 9 bases outside the gene matches. Germline V gene sequence: CDR1 MNHEY, CDR2 SMNVEV (reference sequence).

The chain recombines TRBV10-3 with TRBJ1-5; 8 bases map to TRBD1. The CDR3 is 15 amino acids. Germline loops: CDR1 ENHRY, CDR2 SYGVKD. Trimming removed 3 bases from V and 3 bases from J; junction bases left unmatched: 4. The CDR3: CAISEGQGSNQPQHF. The DNA for the CDR3 is TGTGCCATCAGTGAAGGACAGGGCTCCAATCAGCCCCAGCATTTT.

The chain uses TRBV28 and TRBJ2-7, with a possible D match to TRBD2 (7 bases). The CDR3 is 15 residues long. CDR1 is MDHEN, CDR2 SYDVKM, per germline. V lost 3 bases to trimming and J lost 2 bases, with 14 bases between them. DNA of the CDR3: TGTGCCAGCAGTTTGCGGGGGCTCCAAGCCTACGAGCAGTACTTC. It encodes CASSLRGLQAYEQYF.

V gene TRBV19 combines with J gene TRBJ2-1; D is undetermined. This CDR3 is built from 12 residues. Trimming cost V 1 base and J 9 bases, with 7 bases left between them. Germline-derived CDR1 and CDR2 are LNHDA and SQIVND (reference sequence). The CDR3 DNA follows: TGTGCCAGTAGTATAGCCGGTCTTGAGCAGTTCTTC. Its protein product is CASSIAGLEQFF.

The J gene is TRBJ2-7, the V gene TRBV20-1; 9 bases are a match to TRBD2. The CDR3 is 16 residues long. Trimming at V came to 1 base and at J to 7 bases, leaving 14 bases not matched to a gene. CDR1 is DFQATT and CDR2 is SNEGSKA in the germline V gene (reference sequence). The CDR3 protein is CSARALAGSSYNEQYF. The CDR3 DNA is TGCAGTGCTAGAGCGCTAGCGGGGTCTTCTTACAATGAGCAGTACTTC.

There are a few counts of this clonotype. The genes are TRBV7-9 and TRBJ1-5; D is possibly TRBD1 (6 bases). V shed 0 bases and J shed 2 bases, with 11 bases lying between them. Germline CDR1 SEHNR, CDR2 FQNEAQ (reference sequence). This CDR3 has 16 residues. In DNA form, the CDR3 reads TGTGCCAGCAGCTTAGCTAGGGGGGCCCGCAATCAGCCCCAGCATTTT. Amino acid sequence: CASSLARGARNQPQHF. The entire variable domain, with the rest obtained from reference TRBV7-9 and TRBJ1-5, is as follows: DTGVSQNPRHKITKRGQNVTFRCDPISEHNRLYWYRQTLGQGPEFLTYFQNEAQLEKSRLLSDRFSAERPKGSFSTLEIQRTEQGDSAMYLCASSLARGARNQPQHFGDGTRLSIL.

This clonotype was recorded a few times. The rearrangement joins TRBV4-3 to TRBJ1-4; a weak D match, TRBD1 (6 bases). V lost 0 bases, J lost 6 bases, and 11 bases lay in between. The germline gives CDR1 LGHNA, CDR2 YSLEER. The CDR3 consists of 15 residues. The CDR3 DNA reads as TGCGCCAGCAGCCAAGACCGACAGGTGGATGAAAAACTGTTTTTT. It specifies CASSQDRQVDEKLFF.

The genes are TRBV19 and TRBJ1-1, with 7 bases that match TRBD1. The ends lost 9 bases at V and 5 bases at J; junction bases unmatched: 12. Germline lookup yields CDR1 LNHDA and CDR2 SQIVND (reference sequence). This CDR3 is built from 14 residues. In DNA form, the CDR3 reads TGTGCCAGCAGGGGGATTTGGGGAAGGACTGAAGCTTTCTTT. This gives the protein CASRGIWGRTEAFF.

This clonotype has a handful of counts. A read error is possible here, since a much larger clone lies one base away. The chain has TRBV5-1 and TRBJ2-7; perhaps D is TRBD1 or TRBD2 (5 bases each). V was cut by 4 bases and J by 7 bases, with 15 bases left in between. Germline CDR1 SGHRS, CDR2 YFSETQ. This CDR3 comprises 13 residues. CDR3 residues: CASSRDPQDEQYF. Written as DNA, the CDR3 is TGCGCCAGCAGCCGGGACCCTCAGGATGAGCAGTACTTC.

The V and J genes are TRBV25-1 and TRBJ2-7; no clear D gene. CDR1 and CDR2 from the germline V gene are MGHDK and SYGVNS. The CDR3 is 15 amino acids. Trimming cost V 1 base and J 12 bases, with 22 bases left between them. Written as DNA, the CDR3 is TGTGCCAGCAGTGAATTCTCGTTTTACACGGAGACCCGGTACTTC. Protein: CASSEFSFYTETRYF.

This clonotype came up once. The chain joins TRBV21-1 to TRBJ2-7; TRBD2 reflects the table's D call only, with no check against the DNA. TRBV21-1 is tagged as a pseudogene. The CDR3 loop spans 18 amino acids. CDR3: CASSKGLAGETDAYEQYF. CDR3 nucleotide sequence: TGTGCCAGCAGCAAGGGACTAGCGGGAGAGACAGATGCCTACGAGCAGTACTTC.

This chain joins TRBV4-3 and TRBJ2-4; D is perhaps TRBD1 (5 bases). Trimming cost V 1 base and J 3 bases, with 16 bases left between them. CDR1 LGHNA and CDR2 YSLEER come from the germline V gene. The CDR3 consists of 17 residues. As DNA, the CDR3 is TGCGCCAGCAGCCAAGGCCCCAGGGTAGCAGGCAAAAACATTCAGTACTTC. It specifies CASSQGPRVAGKNIQYF.

This clonotype was picked up a small number of times. The chain couples TRBV4-3 to TRBJ1-1; tentative D call: TRBD1 (6 bases). Trimming took 8 bases from V and 9 from J, leaving 13 bases between them. The CDR3 totals 11 residues. CDR1 and CDR2 from the germline V gene are LGHNA and YSLEER. In DNA form, the CDR3 reads TGCGCCAGCCGGGGGGCAGACAAAGCTTTCTTT. Amino acid sequence: CASRGADKAFF.

The chain carries TRBV28 and TRBJ2-1; D is undetermined. Trimming stripped 9 bases from V and 3 bases from J, with 6 bases between. The CDR3 is made up of 11 amino acids. Germline CDR1 MDHEN, CDR2 SYDVKM. CDR3 in amino acids: CASQRYNEQFF. The CDR3 nucleotides read TGTGCCAGTCAGCGCTACAATGAGCAGTTCTTC.

The rearrangement links TRBV29-1 to TRBJ1-1; a possible D gene is TRBD1 (6 bases). Trimming cost V 1 base and J 0 bases, with 15 bases left between them. CDR1 and CDR2 from the germline V gene are SQVTM and ANQGSEA. The CDR3 is made up of 16 amino acids. The CDR3 nucleotides are TGCAGCGTTGAAGGGAGTTTTAGGGGGATGAACACTGAAGCTTTCTTT. Residues: CSVEGSFRGMNTEAFF. The full variable domain, completed using reference TRBV29-1 and TRBJ1-1, is SAVISQKPSRDICQRGTSLTIQCQVDSQVTMMFWYRQQPGQSLTLIATANQGSEATYESGFVIDKFPISRPNLTFSTLTVSNMSPEDSSIYLCSVEGSFRGMNTEAFFGQGTRLTVV.

The table lists this clonotype with a few counts. This chain links TRBV28 with TRBJ2-3; 10 bases line up with TRBD2. Per germline, CDR1 MDHEN and CDR2 SYDVKM. The CDR3 is 16 residues long. Unmatched junction bases numbered 12, after V lost 3 bases and J lost 9 bases. CDR3 nucleotide sequence: TGTGCCAGCAGTTTGTTAGCGGGGGGCCCCTCGGCAACGCAGTATTTT. Translating gives CASSLLAGGPSATQYF.